This T cell receptor beta chain appears in the sequencing data of a study of blood T cell repertoires in COVID-19. On the study more broadly: Acute and convalescent COVID-19 samples came from the United States, Italy and Spain. In each case, the material was cDNA or gDNA derived from T cells, B-cell-depleted T cells, or PBMCs.

This CDR3 is 15 amino acids long. The J segment lost 0 bases and the V segment lost 6 bases, leaving 5 bases of the junction unmatched. In germline, CDR1 is WSHSY, CDR2 SAAADI. Original methodology: Reference gene primer amplification yielded estimated nucleated cell counts. Data came from immunoSEQ multiplex PCR; TCRdb stores just in-frame clones and leaves some out. Clone size and the V and J calls come from that table; the DNA yielded D and trimming. The profile shows roughly 330,000 clones, roughly 90% of them singletons. The J gene is TRBJ2-5, the V gene TRBV10-2; TRBD2 matches at 9 bases. Sequencing was performed on peripheral blood. The receptor was derived from a man between 18 and 29 years old who had recovered from COVID-19. CDR3 in amino acids: CASSPRLADQETQYF. The CDR3, as DNA: TGCGCCAGCAGCCCAAGACTAGCGGACCAAGAGACCCAGTACTTC.